This paragraph reports one TCR beta chain. Its cognate antigen is unknown. Other DNA variants within this sample encode the same CDR3. This entry belongs to a study of cytomegalovirus exposure and HLA in healthy donors. Broader study findings: In a later analysis, TCR association rates varied by HLA locus: DRB1 most, HLA-C fewest. Segments of the TCR beta V type were, in most cases, productive about 87% or about 30% of the time in an earlier analysis.

This CDR3 region has 14 residues. Deletions cut 2 bases from V and 3 bases from J, with 9 bases between. Germline V CDR1 and CDR2: SGHRS, YFSETQ. PCR was performed using 60 Vbeta and 13 Jbeta primers. The repertoire was sequenced with immunoSEQ multiplex PCR; TCRdb's copy has only in-frame clones and lacks some. Of some 120,000 clones in the sample, roughly 74% were seen once. Specimen: PBMCs. The TCR comes from a woman between 50 and 59 years old in good health and CMV-seropositive. The rearrangement uses TRBV5-1 and TRBJ1-3; D call uncertain. CDR3 residues: CASSFGEDGNTIYF. CDR3 DNA sequence: TGCGCCAGCAGCTTCGGAGAAGATGGAAACACCATATATTTT.